Below, 20 T cell receptor beta chains from the same sample are listed, as sequenced in a study of Ad26.COV2.S vaccination and SARS-CoV-2 variants. TCRdb's table, derived via immunoSEQ multiplex PCR, lists solely in-frame clones and lacks some. The data contain around 300,000 clones, around 89% of them seen just once; the ten biggest clones take up about 4.6%. Stated treatment: 15 to 20 received Ad26.COV2.S at low or high dose, single or two shots; 5 received placebo; per-sample allocation not given. Repertoires come from day 63 after the first vaccine or placebo injection. Sequencing was performed on peripheral blood, taken in a trial of Ad26.COV2.S vaccine versus placebo. All receptors come from a person between 18 and 65 years old who received the Ad26.COV2.S COVID-19 vaccine or a placebo.

V and J are TRBV27 and TRBJ2-7; D ambiguous. The V end lost 6 bases, the J end lost 3 bases, and 18 bases lay between the germline ends. Looked up from germline, CDR1 is MNHEY and CDR2 is SMNVEV (reference sequence). CDR3 size: 15 residues. CDR3 nucleotide sequence: TGTGCCAGCAGCGCCCGCTCGGGTCCTGACTACGAGCAGTACTTC. The encoded protein is CASSARSGPDYEQYF.

The V gene is TRBV7-8, the J gene TRBJ1-1, with unresolved D. Trimming took 3 bases from V and 0 from J, leaving 8 bases between them. CDR1 is SGHVS, CDR2 FQNEAQ, per germline. This CDR3 contains 14 residues. CDR3 sequence (DNA): TGTGCCAGCAGCTTCGGGAGAATGAACACTGAAGCTTTCTTT. Its protein is CASSFGRMNTEAFF. Using reference TRBV7-8 and TRBJ1-1 for the parts outside the CDR3, the full variable domain is GAGVSQSPRYKVAKRGQDVALRCDPISGHVSLFWYQQALGQGPEFLTYFQNEAQLDKSGLPSDRFFAERPEGSVSTLKIQRTQQEDSAVYLCASSFGRMNTEAFFGQGTRLTVV.

The V gene is TRBV11-2, the J gene TRBJ2-2, with no clear D. The V gene's germline CDR1 is SGHAT and CDR2 FQNNGV. The CDR3 consists of 13 residues. Trimming removed 5 bases at V and 5 bases at J, with 9 bases between. Here the CDR3 DNA reads TGTGCCAGCAGCCCTTCCAGAACCGGGGAGCTGTTTTTT. As protein: CASSPSRTGELFF.

The chain couples TRBV11-2 to TRBJ2-3, with TRBD2 as a possible D gene (6 bases). The CDR3 runs 16 residues. V gave up 1 base and J gave up 0 bases, with 11 bases separating them. Germline V gene sequence: CDR1 SGHAT, CDR2 FQNNGV. The CDR3: CASSLGGTSSTDTQYF. Here the CDR3 DNA reads TGTGCCAGCAGCTTAGGCGGGACTTCCAGCACAGATACGCAGTATTTT. Together with reference TRBV11-2 and TRBJ2-3, the CDR3 gives the full variable domain: EAGVAQSPRYKIIEKRQSVAFWCNPISGHATLYWYQQILGQGPKLLIQFQNNGVVDDSQLPKDRFSAERLKGVDSTLKIQPAKLEDSAVYLCASSLGGTSSTDTQYFGPGTRLTVL.

This clone came up a few times. The rearrangement uses TRBV6-5 and TRBJ1-4; 7 bases are shared with TRBD1. J gave up 1 base and V 8 bases, and 7 bases lay outside the gene matches. The CDR3 is 15 amino acids. CDR1 is MNHEY, CDR2 SVGAGI, per germline. CDR3 amino acids: CASGRQGRTNEKLFF. The DNA of the CDR3 is TGTGCCAGCGGCCGACAGGGTCGAACTAATGAAAAACTGTTTTTT.

The chain links TRBV10-3 to TRBJ1-2; D is perhaps TRBD1 (6 bases). With 11 bases removed from V and 2 bases from J, the gap between germline ends came to 12 bases. This CDR3 has 12 amino acids. Germline V gene data show CDR1 as ENHRY and CDR2 as SYGVKD. The CDR3 here is CAVKQGNYGYTF. The CDR3, as DNA: TGTGCCGTCAAACAGGGAAACTATGGCTACACCTTC.

The V call is TRBV28, the J call TRBJ1-3; D unresolved. The V and J ends lost 4 bases and 3 bases respectively, with 10 bases between them. In germline, CDR1 is MDHEN, CDR2 SYDVKM. The CDR3 sequence is 14 residues long. For the CDR3, the DNA is TGTGCCAGCAGTTCCCGCGGAGGTGGAAACACCATATATTTT. It is translated as CASSSRGGGNTIYF.

The chain couples TRBV25-1 to TRBJ2-2; 11 positions agree with TRBD2. V shed 6 bases, J shed 4 bases, and the junction held 4 bases outside the gene matches. CDR1 and CDR2 from the germline V gene are MGHDK and SYGVNS. The CDR3 loop spans 15 amino acids. CDR3 coding DNA: TGTGCCAGCAGCCAACTAGCGGGGGTCACCGGGGAGCTGTTTTTT. Its protein product is CASSQLAGVTGELFF.

The V call is TRBV30, the J call TRBJ2-1; D is ambiguous. The V end lost 1 base, the J end lost 3 bases, and 10 bases lay between the germline ends. The germline V gene has CDR1 GTSNPN and CDR2 SVGIG (reference sequence). This CDR3 has 14 residues. The CDR3 DNA sequence: TGTGCCTGGAGTGGGCAGGCTAGCTACAATGAGCAGTTCTTC. Encoded protein: CAWSGQASYNEQFF.

A remark on this clone: Sequence at one end of the junction differs from germline and may be a read error. For the CDR3, the DNA is TGTGCCAGCAGCTTAGATGAGGTCAGGGGGCGCGAGGTGAACTTC. Protein: CASSLDEVRGREVNF. The rearrangement links TRBV11-2 to TRBJ2-7; 8 bases are shared with TRBD1. The CDR3 is made up of 15 amino acids. Germline CDR1 and CDR2: SGHAT and FQNNGV.

V gene TRBV6-5 combines with J gene TRBJ1-2, with 10 bases aligning to TRBD1. Germline assignment: CDR1 MNHEY and CDR2 SVGAGI. V shed 7 bases, J shed 0 bases, and the junction held 5 bases outside the gene matches. The CDR3 extends over 15 amino acids. DNA of the CDR3: TGTGCCAGCAAGGACAGGGGGACATCTAACTATGGCTACACCTTC. It yields the protein CASKDRGTSNYGYTF.

The gene calls are TRBV6-6 and TRBJ1-5; no reliable D call. Germline-derived CDR1 and CDR2 are MNHNY and SVGAGI (reference sequence). CDR3 length: 14 amino acids. V was clipped by 6 bases and J by 2 bases, with 11 bases between them. The CDR3 region is CASSQQQRNQPQHF. CDR3 sequence (DNA): TGTGCCAGCAGCCAACAGCAGCGCAATCAGCCCCAGCATTTT.

The chain recombines TRBV6-4 with TRBJ1-5; 10 nucleotides agree with TRBD1. V lost 6 bases and J lost 4; bases outside the gene matches: 12. Germline V gene data show CDR1 as MRHNA and CDR2 as SNTAGT. This CDR3 is 17 amino acids long. The CDR3 region is CASSGCFGQGENQPQHF. CDR3 nucleotide sequence: TGTGCCAGCAGCGGTTGTTTTGGACAGGGGGAAAATCAGCCCCAGCATTTT.

This chain connects TRBV6-5 to TRBJ1-2, with D tentatively TRBD1 (5 bases). CDR3 length equals 15 residues. V was cut by 4 bases and J by 8 bases, with 20 bases left in between. Germline loops: CDR1 MNHEY, CDR2 SVGAGI. CDR3 nucleotide sequence: TGTGCCAGCAGTTCGGATCCACAGGCTTTTGGCGGCTACACCTTC. Protein sequence: CASSSDPQAFGGYTF.

The CDR3, as DNA: TGTGCCAGCAGTTTCTCTGGTCCCGCGAACACCGGGGAGCTGTTTTTT. Encoded protein: CASSFSGPANTGELFF. The chain combines TRBV6-5 with TRBJ2-2; D remains unclear. The CDR3 length is 16 residues. Trimming pared 4 bases from V and 0 bases from J, leaving 12 bases between. Germline V gene lookup returns CDR1 MNHEY and CDR2 SVGAGI.

This chain connects TRBV5-1 to TRBJ2-1; D unclear. Trimming took off 4 bases at V and 9 bases at J, with 14 bases between the two ends. The CDR3 is 13 residues long. Germline V lookup: CDR1 SGHRS, CDR2 YFSETQ. The CDR3 region has the DNA TGCGCCAGCAGCATCTCATCAGGCGGTGAGCAGTTCTTC. Its protein is CASSISSGGEQFF. Complete variable domain (other parts from reference TRBV5-1 and TRBJ2-1): KAGVTQTPRYLIKTRGQQVTLSCSPISGHRSVSWYQQTPGQGLQFLFEYFSETQRNKGNFPGRFSGRQFSNSRSEMNVSTLELGDSALYLCASSISSGGEQFFGPGTRLTVL.

Worth noting for this clone: The sample carries other DNA sequences with the same CDR3. J is TRBJ2-5 and V is TRBV3-1 (or the pseudogene TRBV3-2), with 7 bases that match TRBD2. Trimming removed 1 base from V and 4 bases from J; junction bases left unmatched: 6. This CDR3 is 15 amino acids long. Germline V gene data show CDR1 as LGHDT and CDR2 as YNNKEL (reference sequence). In DNA form, the CDR3 reads TGTGCCAGCAGCCAAGTGGCGGGAGAGGGAGAGACCCAGTACTTC. It specifies CASSQVAGEGETQYF.

V is TRBV7-9 and J is TRBJ2-1, with D maybe TRBD2 (6 bases). The CDR3 loop spans 13 amino acids. V lost 2 bases, J lost 8 bases, and 10 bases lay in between. Germline V gene lookup returns CDR1 SEHNR and CDR2 FQNEAQ (reference sequence). The chain's CDR3 is CASSLTSMDEQFF. CDR3 in DNA: TGTGCCAGCAGCTTAACTAGCATGGATGAGCAGTTCTTC.

V and J are TRBV25-1 and TRBJ1-5; D remains ambiguous. CDR3 length: 16 amino acids. The germline CDR1 and CDR2 sequences are MGHDK and SYGVNS. Trimming removed 2 bases from V and 4 bases from J, with 15 bases in between. CDR3 nucleotide sequence: TGTGCCAGCAGTGAACCCCACGACGGATTTAATCAGCCCCAGCATTTT. Amino acid sequence: CASSEPHDGFNQPQHF.

The rearrangement joins TRBV4-1 to TRBJ2-5; D is uncertain. V gave up 4 bases and J gave up 2 bases, with 8 bases separating them. The CDR3 extends over 13 amino acids. The germline CDR1 and CDR2 sequences are MGHRA and YSYEKL. As DNA, the CDR3 is TGCGCCAGCAGCCGAGAAAATCAAGAGACCCAGTACTTC. It specifies CASSRENQETQYF.